These 27 T cell receptor beta chains came from one sample sequenced in a study of blood T cells in healthy people across ages. It was with a sample-barcoded 5' primer and a J-beta primer mix that a second PCR of roughly 7 to 11 cycles was run. MiXCR, run by TCRdb on the 5' RACE reads, gives a single entry per CDR3 protein. The sample lists hundreds of thousands of distinct CDR3 sequences; more than 50% were seen once. Sequencing used blood. The receptors derive from a man in his forties or fifties in good health.

The chain carries TRBV20-1 and TRBJ2-5, with 8 bases fitting TRBD2. This CDR3 comprises 14 residues. Per the germline V gene, CDR1 is DFQATT and CDR2 is SNEGSKA (reference sequence). V shed 4 bases, J shed 4 bases, and the junction held 8 bases outside the gene matches. CDR3 region: CSANPSLAGETQYF. For the CDR3, the DNA is TGCAGTGCTAATCCTTCCCTAGCGGGAGAGACCCAGTACTTC.

V and J are TRBV7-9 and TRBJ2-3; tentative D call: TRBD2 (6 bases). CDR3 length: 14 residues. Germline assignment: CDR1 SEHNR and CDR2 FQNEAQ (reference sequence). The V and J ends lost 7 bases and 2 bases respectively, with 13 bases between them. The CDR3: CASKDYSTTDTQYF. CDR3 sequence (DNA): TGTGCCAGCAAGGACTACTCAACCACAGATACGCAGTATTTT.

The V call is TRBV7-2, the J call TRBJ2-7; perhaps TRBD1 as D (6 bases). V was cut by 5 bases and J by 2 bases, with 16 bases left in between. CDR3 size: 15 residues. The germline V gene has CDR1 SGHTA and CDR2 FQGNSA. CDR3 in DNA: TGTGCCAGCAGCCTACAAGACAGGACCCCCTACGAGCAGTACTTC. Protein: CASSLQDRTPYEQYF.

V gene TRBV7-3 combines with J gene TRBJ2-3; possibly TRBD2 for D (6 bases). The CDR3 runs to 15 residues. Between the trimmed V and J ends, which lost 8 bases and 5 bases, there was a span of 20 bases. CDR1 SGHTA and CDR2 FQGTGA come from the germline V gene. For the CDR3, the DNA is TGTGCCAGCGCCACTCCGGGTAGCGGCGGAGATACGCAGTATTTT. Protein sequence: CASATPGSGGDTQYF.

There are a few counts of this clonotype. The chain is built from TRBV5-1 and TRBJ2-7; 8 nucleotides line up with TRBD1. V dropped 2 bases and J dropped 0; count of bases not matched to a gene: 13. The length of the CDR3 is 18 residues. The germline CDR1 and CDR2 sequences are SGHRS and YFSETQ. The CDR3 bases are TGCGCCAGCAGCTTCCGGGACAGGAACATCATGAGCTCCTACGAGCAGTACTTC. This gives the protein CASSFRDRNIMSSYEQYF. Filled out from reference TRBV5-1 and TRBJ2-7, the complete variable domain reads KAGVTQTPRYLIKTRGQQVTLSCSPISGHRSVSWYQQTPGQGLQFLFEYFSETQRNKGNFPGRFSGRQFSNSRSEMNVSTLELGDSALYLCASSFRDRNIMSSYEQYFGPGTRLTVT.

The CDR3 is CASTNRWREETQYF. CDR3 nucleotide sequence: TGTGCCAGCACCAACCGGTGGCGGGAAGAGACCCAGTACTTC. The V and J genes are TRBV3-1 and TRBJ2-4; D might be TRBD2 (5 bases). With the DNA end fitting TRBJ2-5 better, the J assignment may be wrong. CDR3 length: 14 amino acids. The germline CDR1 and CDR2 sequences are LGHDT and YNNKEL (reference sequence).

The V gene is TRBV24-1, the J gene TRBJ2-1, with D possibly TRBD2 on 5 matching bases. From germline, CDR1 is KGHDR and CDR2 SFDVKD. The CDR3 spans 13 residues. The V end lost 6 bases, the J end lost 10 bases, and 15 bases lay between the germline ends. The DNA of the CDR3 is TGTGCCACCAGTCTCCTCTCCAGCGGCGAGCAGTTCTTC. Protein: CATSLLSSGEQFF.

The chain uses TRBV4-3 and TRBJ2-2; TRBD2 matches 9 bases. J gave up 7 bases and V 1 base, and 7 bases lay outside the gene matches. CDR3 length equals 16 residues. Germline CDR1 and CDR2: LGHNA and YSLEER. The CDR3 DNA sequence: TGCGCCAGCAGCCAAGGAGTAGCGGGGGTCGGCGGGGAGCTGTTTTTT. Its translation is CASSQGVAGVGGELFF.

The V and J genes are TRBV7-2 and TRBJ1-1, with a possible D match to TRBD1 (5 bases). CDR1 and CDR2 (germline): SGHTA, FQGNSA. The CDR3 covers 14 residues. V lost 6 bases and J 0 bases, leaving 11 bases between the germline ends. CDR3: CASSVTGLNTEAFF. The CDR3 bases are TGTGCCAGCAGTGTAACAGGCCTGAACACTGAAGCTTTCTTT.

This clonotype has just a few counts. The chain combines TRBV4-2 with TRBJ1-4; D call uncertain. The CDR3 runs 13 residues. V was shortened by 4 bases and J by 3 bases, with 6 bases between the two germline ends. Germline V CDR1 and CDR2: LGHNA, YNFKEQ. The CDR3 sequence is CASSPDANEKLFF. The CDR3, as DNA: TGTGCCAGCAGCCCCGACGCTAATGAAAAACTGTTTTTT.

The chain recombines TRBV5-1 with TRBJ1-1, with TRBD1 matching 10 bases. The germline V gene encodes CDR1 SGHRS and CDR2 YFSETQ. V was pared by 2 bases and J by 3 bases, with 10 bases of the junction left unmatched. The CDR3 contains 17 residues. Written as DNA, the CDR3 is TGCGCCAGCAGCTTAGAACCGGGACAGGGGATCTACACTGAAGCTTTCTTT. Translating it yields CASSLEPGQGIYTEAFF.

This chain uses TRBV6-4 with TRBJ2-1; the D gene is possibly TRBD1 (5 bases). Germline V gives CDR1 MRHNA, CDR2 SNTAGT. CDR3 length equals 15 residues. The ends were cut back, 3 bases at V and 0 bases at J, with 9 bases in the middle. This CDR3 reads CASSEGLSSYNEQFF. The DNA of the CDR3 is TGTGCCAGCAGTGAGGGGCTGAGCTCCTACAATGAGCAGTTCTTC.

The chain links TRBV20-1 to TRBJ1-4; D call uncertain. V lost 3 bases and J 3 bases, leaving 11 bases between the germline ends. Germline V gene sequence: CDR1 DFQATT, CDR2 SNEGSKA (reference sequence). This CDR3 region has 14 residues. CDR3 DNA sequence: TGCAGTGCTAGGGTCGGTCGAGCTAATGAAAAACTGTTTTTT. It yields the protein CSARVGRANEKLFF.

This clonotype was counted only a few times. The chain couples TRBV5-5 to TRBJ2-5; 7 nucleotides align to TRBD2. The J call may be faulty, since TRBJ2-7 better matches the DNA end. This CDR3 is 13 amino acids long. CDR1 is SGHKS and CDR2 is YYEKEE in the germline V gene (reference sequence). CDR3 amino acids: CASSSRTRYEQYF. The DNA for the CDR3 is TGTGCCAGCAGCAGCCGGACTAGATACGAGCAGTACTTC.

The DNA of the CDR3 is TGCGCCAGCAGCTTGGGGGGCTACCGCACAGATACGCAGTATTTT. This translates into CASSLGGYRTDTQYF. The gene calls are TRBV5-1 and TRBJ2-3, with a weak D call TRBD1 (5 bases). Deletions cut 0 bases from V and 1 base from J, with 9 bases between. The CDR3 runs to 15 residues. Germline loops: CDR1 SGHRS, CDR2 YFSETQ.

The chain joins TRBV5-6 to TRBJ2-3; D gene uncertain. Trimming removed 0 bases at V and 11 bases at J, with 7 bases between. The CDR3 runs 11 residues. CDR1 SGHDT and CDR2 YYEEEE come from the germline V gene. The CDR3 sequence is CASSLGTMQYF. The CDR3 region has the DNA TGTGCCAGCAGCTTGGGGACCATGCAGTATTTT. Complete variable domain (other parts from reference TRBV5-6 and TRBJ2-3): DAGVTQSPTHLIKTRGQQVTLRCSPKSGHDTVSWYQQALGQGPQFIFQYYEEEERQRGNFPDRFSGHQFPNYSSELNVNALLLGDSALYLCASSLGTMQYFGPGTRLTVL.

The V call is TRBV5-1, the J call TRBJ1-2; 8 nucleotides align to TRBD1. The CDR3 covers 14 residues. Germline values: CDR1 SGHRS, CDR2 YFSETQ. With V trimmed by 5 bases and J by 2 bases, 5 bases remained unmatched. CDR3 coding DNA: TGCGCCAGCAGTCGGACAGGGCCCAACTATGGCTACACCTTC. This gives the protein CASSRTGPNYGYTF.

The chain uses TRBV20-1 and TRBJ1-2, with D perhaps TRBD1 (6 bases). This CDR3 region has 15 residues. From germline, CDR1 is DFQATT and CDR2 SNEGSKA (reference sequence). Trimming took off 0 bases at V and 6 bases at J, with 17 bases between the two ends. The CDR3 DNA sequence: TGCAGTGCTAGAGATCCCTTTACAGGGAGCGATGGCTACACCTTC. Its protein is CSARDPFTGSDGYTF.

This clonotype was found a few times. The chain couples TRBV12-3 or TRBV12-4 to TRBJ2-1; 7 nucleotides line up with TRBD2. Trimming cost V 6 bases and J 7 bases; bases outside gene matches: 9. The CDR3 totals 14 residues. The CDR3 DNA reads TGTGCCAGCAGACCTAGACAAGCGGGGAATGAGCAGTTCTTC. The encoded protein is CASRPRQAGNEQFF.

The V gene is TRBV29-1, the J gene TRBJ2-1, with 12 bases matching TRBD2. Germline V gene sequence: CDR1 SQVTM, CDR2 ANQGSEA. V lost 5 bases and J lost 8; bases outside the gene matches: 4. The CDR3 sequence is 13 residues long. In nucleotides, the CDR3 is TGCAGCGTTTCGACTAGCGGGAGTGATGAGCAGTTCTTC. Its translation: CSVSTSGSDEQFF.

This clonotype appeared a few times. The chain combines TRBV27 with TRBJ2-7; maybe TRBD2 (5 bases). This CDR3 is built from 16 residues. Germline V gives CDR1 MNHEY, CDR2 SMNVEV (reference sequence). Trimming pared 3 bases from V and 3 bases from J, leaving 18 bases between. The CDR3 coding sequence is TGTGCCAGCAGTTTCTCAGAGGGTGAGGCACTCTACGAGCAGTACTTC. This sequence encodes CASSFSEGEALYEQYF.

This clonotype was picked up one time. V and J are TRBV12-3 or TRBV12-4 and TRBJ2-3, with unresolved D. V lost 3 bases, J lost 5 bases, and 21 bases lay in between. This CDR3 is built from 17 residues. Here the CDR3 DNA reads TGTGCCAGCAGTTTCTTATCGGTGGGGTATTGGAAAGATACGCAGTATTTT. Protein product: CASSFLSVGYWKDTQYF.

This clonotype appeared a few times. The chain carries TRBV5-1 and TRBJ2-3; tentative D call: TRBD1 (5 bases). V was cut by 7 bases and J by 3 bases, with 15 bases left in between. The V gene's germline CDR1 is SGHRS and CDR2 YFSETQ. The CDR3 extends over 14 amino acids. The CDR3 reads CASSVGAKTDTQYF. For the CDR3, the DNA is TGCGCCAGCTCGGTAGGGGCCAAGACAGATACGCAGTATTTT.

The chain joins TRBV27 to TRBJ1-2, with D unclear. The CDR3 totals 13 residues. The V end was cut by 8 bases, the J end by 6 bases, with 16 bases between. Germline values: CDR1 MNHEY, CDR2 SMNVEV (reference sequence). CDR3 sequence reads: CASARGGGNGYTF. The CDR3 region has the DNA TGTGCCAGCGCCCGGGGTGGCGGGAATGGCTACACCTTC.

There are a few counts of this clonotype. The J gene is TRBJ2-2, the V gene TRBV28; a possible D gene is TRBD2 (5 bases). V lost 5 bases and J lost 6, with 10 bases in between. Germline loops: CDR1 MDHEN, CDR2 SYDVKM. The CDR3 sequence is 13 residues long. The CDR3: CASSGPGSGELFF. The CDR3 DNA reads as TGTGCCAGCAGTGGCCCGGGGTCCGGGGAGCTGTTTTTT.

The chain is built from TRBV7-2 and TRBJ1-2; weak D call: TRBD1 (5 bases). The CDR3 covers 15 residues. CDR1 is SGHTA, CDR2 FQGNSA, per germline. Trimming took 0 bases from V and 3 from J, leaving 11 bases between them. The CDR3 sequence: CASSLAGERDYGYTF. The DNA of the CDR3 is TGTGCCAGCAGCTTAGCAGGGGAGAGAGACTATGGCTACACCTTC.

CDR3 in amino acids: CSARDGRTVTNEQFF. CDR3 DNA: TGCAGTGCTAGAGATGGCAGGACAGTGACCAATGAGCAGTTCTTC. The genes are TRBV20-1 and TRBJ2-1, with D perhaps TRBD1 (6 bases). With 0 bases removed from V and 6 bases from J, the gap between germline ends came to 15 bases. This CDR3 has 15 amino acids. Germline V lookup: CDR1 DFQATT, CDR2 SNEGSKA (reference sequence).